The next 24 T cell receptor beta chains were all read from a single sample in a study of blood T cell repertoires in COVID-19. Assay: immunoSEQ multiplex PCR; the TCRdb copy retains only in-frame clones and omits some. Here the sample spans over 400,000 clones, roughly nine tenths being singletons. The sequencing sample was made of peripheral blood. The receptors here all came from a woman aged 45-65 years with COVID-19, enrolled during active disease.

The V gene is TRBV3-1 (or the pseudogene TRBV3-2), the J gene TRBJ1-2; no definite D call. The V gene lost 3 bases and the J gene lost 3 bases, with 11 bases spanning the gap. CDR3 length: 14 residues. CDR1 and CDR2 from the germline V gene are LGHDT and YNNKEL (reference sequence). The CDR3 loop is CASSHSPRDYGYTF. The CDR3 nucleotides read TGTGCCAGCAGCCATTCCCCCCGGGACTATGGCTACACCTTC.

The chain is built from TRBV19 and TRBJ1-5; 9 positions agree with TRBD1. After removal of 10 bases from V and 3 bases from J, the junction contained 7 bases not matched to a gene. Germline V lookup: CDR1 LNHDA, CDR2 SQIVND (reference sequence). The CDR3 totals 14 residues. The CDR3 sequence is CATLDRGNNQPQHF. In DNA form, the CDR3 reads TGTGCCACTTTAGACAGGGGGAACAATCAGCCCCAGCATTTT.

V and J are TRBV29-1 and TRBJ2-2; the match to TRBD2 covers 9 bases. The CDR3 has 16 amino acids. With 4 bases clipped from V and 0 bases from J, the junction kept 6 bases outside the gene matches. Germline CDR1 and CDR2: SQVTM and ANQGSEA. The CDR3 reads CSVGGSGGPNTGELFF. CDR3 nucleotide sequence: TGCAGCGTTGGGGGTAGCGGGGGCCCGAACACCGGGGAGCTGTTTTTT.

This clone was observed a single time. The V call is TRBV7-8, the J call TRBJ1-1, with D possibly matching TRBD1 (5 bases). V shed 1 base and J shed 7 bases, with 10 bases lying between them. Germline-derived CDR1 and CDR2 are SGHVS and FQNEAQ. CDR3 length: 13 residues. Here the CDR3 DNA reads TGTGCCAGCAGCTTAGGGACAATTATTGAAGCTTTCTTT. This codes for CASSLGTIIEAFF.

The rearrangement uses TRBV5-1 and TRBJ2-1, with 9 positions matching TRBD1. Germline loops: CDR1 SGHRS, CDR2 YFSETQ. This CDR3 comprises 16 residues. The V and J ends lost 4 bases and 4 bases, in that order; junction bases with no gene match: 9. Here the CDR3 DNA reads TGCGCCAGCAGCCGGACGGACAGGGGACAATACAATGAGCAGTTCTTC. It is translated as CASSRTDRGQYNEQFF.

V is TRBV19 and J is TRBJ1-1; D is perhaps TRBD1 (6 bases). Germline V CDR1 and CDR2: LNHDA, SQIVND (reference sequence). The CDR3 spans 14 residues. V was clipped by 6 bases and J by 7 bases, with 18 bases between them. The CDR3 reads CASSFGGGAGEAFF. CDR3 nucleotides: TGTGCCAGTAGCTTCGGTGGGGGGGCTGGTGAAGCTTTCTTT.

V gene TRBV12-3 or TRBV12-4 combines with J gene TRBJ1-1; D is unresolved. The CDR3 has 13 residues. V was trimmed by 4 bases and J by 6 bases, leaving 12 bases between them. The CDR3 nucleotides read TGTGCCAGCAGTTACACAGTCAGAGCTGAAGCTTTCTTT. Translated: CASSYTVRAEAFF.

The chain couples TRBV11-2 to TRBJ1-2, with TRBD1 as a possible D gene (5 bases). The V gene lost 3 bases and the J gene lost 0 bases, with 17 bases spanning the gap. Germline CDR1 is SGHAT and CDR2 is FQNNGV. CDR3 length: 17 amino acids. The chain's CDR3 is CASSFSTARPANYGYTF. The CDR3 DNA sequence: TGTGCCAGCAGCTTTTCGACAGCTAGACCAGCTAACTATGGCTACACCTTC.

The J gene is TRBJ2-2, the V gene TRBV27; D unclear. This CDR3 is 13 amino acids long. V was pared by 6 bases and J by 3 bases, with 8 bases between. Germline V gives CDR1 MNHEY, CDR2 SMNVEV (reference sequence). The CDR3 nucleotides read TGTGCCAGCAGCGACTGGGACACCGGGGAGCTGTTTTTT. Amino acids: CASSDWDTGELFF.

Of note for this clone: Other DNA sequences of this sample code for an identical CDR3. V gene TRBV5-1 combines with J gene TRBJ2-3; 7 bases agree with TRBD1. Germline CDR1 SGHRS, CDR2 YFSETQ. Trimming at V came to 0 bases and at J to 0 bases, leaving 4 bases not matched to a gene. The CDR3 is 16 amino acids. The CDR3 DNA sequence: TGCGCCAGCAGCTTGGCACGACAGGGAAGCACAGATACGCAGTATTTT. It yields the protein CASSLARQGSTDTQYF.

V usage is TRBV6-5 and J usage is TRBJ2-3; 9 bases line up with TRBD1. The CDR3 runs 14 residues. Germline trimming cut 10 bases from V and 5 bases from J; bases unmatched to any gene: 10. The germline CDR1 and CDR2 sequences are MNHEY and SVGAGI. CDR3 loop: CATSRDRDIDTQYF. The CDR3 DNA reads TGTGCCACCTCCCGGGACAGGGATATAGATACGCAGTATTTT.

The V call is TRBV9, the J call TRBJ1-2; D is unclear. From germline, CDR1 is SGDLS and CDR2 YYNGEE. This CDR3 is built from 15 residues. V shed 4 bases and J shed 4 bases, with 17 bases lying between them. The CDR3 DNA reads as TGTGCCAGCAGCCCCTTCGGATCGGGGAGCTATGGCTACACCTTC. It codes for CASSPFGSGSYGYTF.

CDR3 nucleotides: TGTGCTAGTGGTTTGGCGGAGTATAATTCACCCCTCCACTTT. It translates to CASGLAEYNSPLHF. The chain employs TRBV12-5 and TRBJ1-6; no definite D call. Between the trimmed V and J ends, which lost 1 base and 4 bases, there was a span of 5 bases. Germline V gene sequence: CDR1 LGHNT, CDR2 FRNRAP. The CDR3 runs 14 residues.

Note on this clone: This sample includes further DNA sequences coding for the same CDR3. This chain uses TRBV9 with TRBJ2-2; D is uncertain. Germline CDR1 and CDR2: SGDLS and YYNGEE. Trimming left V 0 bases short and J 6 bases short, with 9 bases between. The CDR3 length is 14 residues. CDR3 sequence (DNA): TGTGCCAGCAGCGTAGTTAGTGGAGCCGGGGAGCTGTTTTTT. Translating gives CASSVVSGAGELFF. Variable domain in full (rest from reference TRBV9 and TRBJ2-2): DSGVTQTPKHLITATGQRVTLRCSPRSGDLSVYWYQQSLDQGLQFLIQYYNGEERAKGNILERFSAQQFPDLHSELNLSSLELGDSALYFCASSVVSGAGELFFGEGSRLTVL.

The V gene is TRBV5-5, the J gene TRBJ2-7, with D possibly TRBD2 on 6 matching bases. There are 12 residues in the CDR3. V lost 0 bases, J lost 6 bases, and 7 bases lay in between. Germline CDR1 and CDR2: SGHKS and YYEKEE (reference sequence). This chain's CDR3 is CASSLAGGEQYF. The CDR3 bases are TGTGCCAGCAGCTTGGCCGGGGGCGAGCAGTACTTC.

The chain carries TRBV6-5 and TRBJ1-1; D is unresolved. There are 13 residues in the CDR3. Trimming took 7 bases from V and 3 from J, leaving 12 bases between them. Germline loops: CDR1 MNHEY, CDR2 SVGAGI. The CDR3 DNA reads as TGTGCCAGCAACCCAAACAGCCACACTGAAGCTTTCTTT. Its protein product is CASNPNSHTEAFF.

V usage is TRBV19 and J usage is TRBJ1-4, with 7 bases identical to TRBD1. The ends lost 5 bases at V and 8 bases at J; junction bases unmatched: 8. Per the germline V gene, CDR1 is LNHDA and CDR2 is SQIVND (reference sequence). This CDR3 is 14 amino acids long. As DNA, the CDR3 is TGTGCCAGTAGTGCCCCAGGGGGAGAGGAAAAACTGTTTTTT. Translating gives CASSAPGGEEKLFF.

The table lists this clone with a count of one. The rearrangement uses TRBV28 and TRBJ1-3; 8 nucleotides line up with TRBD1. The J segment lost 4 bases and the V segment lost 3 bases, leaving 20 bases of the junction unmatched. The CDR3 extends over 20 amino acids. Germline V lookup: CDR1 MDHEN, CDR2 SYDVKM. The CDR3 spells CASSLRRRTGMTLHGNTIYF. CDR3 DNA: TGTGCCAGCAGTTTGCGACGTCGGACAGGGATGACATTGCACGGAAACACCATATATTTT.

This sequence joins TRBV12-3 or TRBV12-4 and TRBJ1-5; no firm D call. The CDR3 length is 13 residues. V lost 5 bases and J lost 3, with 8 bases in between. The CDR3, as DNA: TGTGCCAGCAGTCCTCAGGTCAATCAGCCCCAGCATTTT. Its translation is CASSPQVNQPQHF.

The CDR3 sequence is CASRTLGIVDQPQHF. As DNA, the CDR3 is TGTGCCAGCAGAACTCTCGGGATCGTGGATCAGCCCCAGCATTTT. V gene TRBV27 combines with J gene TRBJ1-5; D is uncertain. CDR1 is MNHEY, CDR2 SMNVEV, per germline (reference sequence). This CDR3 contains 15 residues. Trimming left V 6 bases short and J 5 bases short, with 17 bases between.

This clone was detected once. The chain has TRBV19 and TRBJ1-5; 7 nucleotides agree with TRBD1. The ends lost 5 bases at V and 6 bases at J; junction bases unmatched: 4. The CDR3 extends over 13 amino acids. Germline V gene data show CDR1 as LNHDA and CDR2 as SQIVND (reference sequence). CDR3 protein: CASSRQGPQPQHF. In DNA form, the CDR3 reads TGTGCCAGTAGTCGACAGGGTCCTCAGCCCCAGCATTTT.

The chain joins TRBV5-6 to TRBJ2-1; 8 nucleotides agree with TRBD1. The V gene end was trimmed by 4 bases and the J gene end by 10 bases; junction bases not matched to a gene: 7. Looked up from germline, CDR1 is SGHDT and CDR2 is YYEEEE. The CDR3 spans 13 residues. This CDR3 reads CASSPSGDREQFF. The CDR3 bases are TGTGCCAGCAGCCCGTCGGGGGACAGGGAGCAGTTCTTC.

The V gene is TRBV7-3, the J gene TRBJ1-1; D is undetermined. The CDR3 spans 14 residues. Germline loops: CDR1 SGHTA, CDR2 FQGTGA. V lost 1 base and J lost 3, with 9 bases in between. CDR3 nucleotide sequence: TGTGCCAGCAGCTTAAATGGGAGATACACTGAAGCTTTCTTT. As protein: CASSLNGRYTEAFF.

The chain links TRBV11-2 to TRBJ2-7; no clear D. This CDR3 is built from 15 residues. V dropped 0 bases and J dropped 2 bases, with 11 bases sitting between them. Germline V gene data show CDR1 as SGHAT and CDR2 as FQNNGV. The CDR3: CASSLDRGRTYEQYF. CDR3 nucleotides: TGTGCCAGCAGCTTAGATCGTGGCAGAACCTACGAGCAGTACTTC.